The entry below gives a single T cell receptor beta chain sequence along with its context. Its antigen is as yet unknown. This sample is drawn from a study of a mutant IDH1 vaccine in newly diagnosed glioma. Documented time point: week 35, safety follow-up. In every dose of vaccine, 300 ug of mutant IDH1 20-mer peptide was given alongside topical imiquimod. Method: immunoSEQ multiplex PCR; TCRdb's copy keeps in-frame clones and lacks some. The sample comprises 73,000 or so clones, approximately 84% of which are singletons, and 9.5% to 15% rests with the top ten. This CDR3 is 15 amino acids long. Germline V gene lookup returns CDR1 LNHDA and CDR2 SQIVND (reference sequence). V lost 6 bases and J 0 bases, leaving 13 bases between the germline ends.

The source of this sequence is a young man with glioma. The sequences come from PBMCs, collected from a glioma patient whose treatment included an IDH1 peptide vaccine. This chain joins TRBV19 and TRBJ2-3; perhaps TRBD2 as D (6 bases). The CDR3: CASRHPGGSTDTQYF. The CDR3 nucleotides read TGTGCCAGTAGGCATCCTGGGGGGAGCACAGATACGCAGTATTTT.